This passage covers 20 T cell receptor beta chains from one sample sequenced in a study of blood T cell repertoires in COVID-19. TCRdb's table, derived via immunoSEQ multiplex PCR, lists solely in-frame clones and lacks some. Seen here are hundreds of thousands of clones, approximately 90% observed once, and the top ten hold around 12%. Sequenced input: peripheral blood. Receptors were obtained from a woman aged 60 to 75 with acute or convalescent COVID-19.

V gene TRBV5-1 combines with J gene TRBJ1-1; D is undetermined. Per germline, CDR1 SGHRS and CDR2 YFSETQ. This CDR3 is built from 14 residues. Trimming pared 0 bases from V and 1 base from J, leaving 7 bases between. CDR3 coding DNA: TGCGCCAGCAGCTTGGCGGGGAAGAACACTGAAGCTTTCTTT. This encodes CASSLAGKNTEAFF.

This chain links TRBV4-1 with TRBJ2-7; the match to TRBD2 covers 10 bases. V gave up 1 base and J gave up 5 bases; unmatched junction bases: 8. Germline V gene data show CDR1 as MGHRA and CDR2 as YSYEKL. The CDR3 is made up of 16 amino acids. The CDR3 DNA sequence: TGCGCCAGCAGCCAAGGGGCGGCACTAGCGGGAAACGAGCAGTACTTC. This gives the protein CASSQGAALAGNEQYF.

The chain links TRBV7-3 to TRBJ2-5; possible D gene TRBD2, 7 bases. The CDR3 has 15 amino acids. Looked up from germline, CDR1 is SGHTA and CDR2 is FQGTGA. V dropped 1 base and J dropped 3 bases, with 12 bases sitting between them. The DNA for the CDR3 is TGTGCCAGCAGCTTAATAGGGGGGGCAAAAGAGACCCAGTACTTC. Protein: CASSLIGGAKETQYF.

This chain uses TRBV6-5 with TRBJ1-5, with a tentative D call TRBD1 (5 bases). V shed 6 bases and J shed 1 base, with 13 bases lying between them. This CDR3 spans 15 amino acids. Germline V gene sequence: CDR1 MNHEY, CDR2 SVGAGI. The CDR3 region is CASSSRQISNQPQHF. In nucleotides, the CDR3 is TGTGCCAGCAGCAGTAGACAGATCAGCAATCAGCCCCAGCATTTT.

The chain recombines TRBV3-1 (or the pseudogene TRBV3-2) with TRBJ2-5, with TRBD2 matching over 10 bases. The V gene's germline CDR1 is LGHDT and CDR2 YNNKEL (reference sequence). The CDR3 consists of 16 residues. Losses at the gene ends were 4 bases for V and 4 bases for J; bases not matched to a gene: 9. The CDR3 protein is CASSLMSGGARETQYF. The CDR3 bases are TGTGCCAGCAGCCTGATGAGCGGGGGGGCACGAGAGACCCAGTACTTC.

V gene TRBV7-6 combines with J gene TRBJ1-1, with 7 bases identical to TRBD1. Germline V gene data show CDR1 as SGHVS and CDR2 as FNYEAQ. V lost 1 base to trimming and J lost 5 bases; unmatched junction nucleotides: 7. The CDR3 is 15 residues long. CDR3 sequence reads: CASSLGWTGETEAFF. DNA of the CDR3: TGTGCCAGCAGCTTAGGGTGGACAGGAGAAACTGAAGCTTTCTTT. Full variable domain (rest looked up from reference TRBV7-6 and TRBJ1-1): GAGVSQSPRYKVTKRGQDVALRCDPISGHVSLYWYRQALGQGPEFLTYFNYEAQQDKSGLPNDRFSAERPEGSISTLTIQRTEQRDSAMYRCASSLGWTGETEAFFGQGTRLTVV.

The rearrangement links TRBV7-9 to TRBJ1-6; possible D gene TRBD1, 6 bases. The CDR3 extends over 14 amino acids. Deletions cut 4 bases from V and 5 bases from J, with 9 bases between. CDR1 is SEHNR and CDR2 is FQNEAQ in the germline V gene (reference sequence). CDR3 sequence: CASSWTADNSPLHF. CDR3 bases: TGTGCCAGCAGCTGGACAGCAGATAATTCACCCCTCCACTTT.

The chain carries TRBV25-1 and TRBJ2-7, with TRBD1 matching 9 bases. The CDR3 length is 14 residues. J gave up 6 bases and V 6 bases, and 9 bases lay outside the gene matches. The germline CDR1 and CDR2 sequences are MGHDK and SYGVNS. DNA of the CDR3: TGTGCCAGCAGCCAGGGACAGGGACTTGGCGAGCAGTACTTC. Protein product: CASSQGQGLGEQYF.

The rearrangement uses TRBV28 and TRBJ1-2, with TRBD1 matching 7 bases. CDR1 and CDR2 (germline): MDHEN, SYDVKM. Trimming took 10 bases from V and 4 from J; bases not matched to a gene: 6. The CDR3 contains 12 residues. CDR3 sequence reads: CATYRGAYGYTF. The CDR3 bases are TGTGCCACCTACAGGGGCGCCTATGGCTACACCTTC.

DNA of the CDR3: TGTGCCAGCAGTGAAGCGCCTCAGGGGGCGTTAAAACTGTTTTTT. It encodes CASSEAPQGALKLFF. The chain combines TRBV6-1 with TRBJ1-4, with 8 bases lining up with TRBD1. The V gene's germline CDR1 is MNHNS and CDR2 SASEGT. Germline trimming cut 0 bases from V and 10 bases from J; bases unmatched to any gene: 7. The CDR3 loop spans 15 amino acids.

A few counts support this clone. V is TRBV5-4 and J is TRBJ2-7; the D gene is possibly TRBD2 (6 bases). V shed 3 bases and J shed 3 bases, with 7 bases lying between them. The CDR3 sequence is 12 residues long. CDR1 and CDR2 from the germline V gene are SGHNT and YYREEE (reference sequence). The CDR3 spells CASSWGDYEQYF. The CDR3 nucleotides are TGTGCCAGCAGCTGGGGGGACTACGAGCAGTACTTC.

This chain connects TRBV3-1 (or the pseudogene TRBV3-2) to TRBJ2-5; 8 bases are shared with TRBD2. The J segment lost 1 base and the V segment lost 5 bases, leaving 6 bases of the junction unmatched. Looked up from germline, CDR1 is LGHDT and CDR2 is YNNKEL (reference sequence). The CDR3 spans 15 residues. The CDR3 DNA reads TGTGCCAGCAGCGAGAATCGGGGGGGCCAAGAGACCCAGTACTTC. Translation: CASSENRGGQETQYF.

The gene calls are TRBV6-1 and TRBJ1-4; no firm D call. Germline CDR1 and CDR2: MNHNS and SASEGT. The CDR3 loop spans 15 amino acids. Trimming stripped 1 base from V and 7 bases from J, with 13 bases between. CDR3 DNA sequence: TGTGCCAGCAGTGAAGAGAGACATATGAGTGAAAAACTGTTTTTT. Translation gives CASSEERHMSEKLFF.

This sequence joins TRBV23-1 and TRBJ1-2, with D tentatively TRBD1 (6 bases). TRBV23-1 is an open reading frame whose function is uncertain. Trimming stripped 4 bases from V and 1 base from J, with 13 bases between. This CDR3 has 15 residues. The CDR3 sequence: CASSLHRTVNYGYTF. CDR3 sequence (DNA): TGCGCCAGCAGTCTACACCGGACAGTTAACTATGGCTACACCTTC.

This chain links TRBV5-4 with TRBJ1-5, with TRBD1 matching 8 bases. J lost 0 bases, V lost 4 bases, and 3 bases had no gene match. This CDR3 region has 15 residues. Germline V lookup: CDR1 SGHNT, CDR2 YYREEE (reference sequence). The CDR3 sequence is CASSIGTGSNQPQHF. CDR3 bases: TGTGCCAGCAGCATAGGGACAGGTAGCAATCAGCCCCAGCATTTT.

The chain couples TRBV24-1 to TRBJ2-1; 10 bases match TRBD2. The CDR3 runs 16 residues. V shed 4 bases and J 5 bases; nucleotides not matched to a gene: 7. Germline V gene data show CDR1 as KGHDR and CDR2 as SFDVKD. This CDR3 is CATSDSSGGFHNEQFF. The CDR3 DNA sequence: TGTGCCACCAGTGACTCTAGCGGGGGTTTTCACAATGAGCAGTTCTTC.

The chain employs TRBV11-2 and TRBJ1-1; the match to TRBD1 covers 8 bases. V dropped 5 bases and J dropped 6; count of bases not matched to a gene: 11. CDR1 SGHAT and CDR2 FQNNGV come from the germline V gene. CDR3 length: 15 amino acids. This CDR3 reads CASSHLGQGAPEAFF. CDR3 sequence (DNA): TGTGCCAGCAGCCACCTGGGGCAGGGGGCTCCTGAAGCTTTCTTT.

The genes are TRBV11-2 and TRBJ2-2; D perhaps matches TRBD1 (6 bases). The CDR3 loop spans 17 amino acids. Germline assignment: CDR1 SGHAT and CDR2 FQNNGV. V lost 1 base and J 0 bases, leaving 12 bases between the germline ends. CDR3 DNA: TGTGCCAGCAGCTTAGGGGGGCTCGGGGCGAACACCGGGGAGCTGTTTTTT. Encoded protein: CASSLGGLGANTGELFF.

The CDR3: CASRRGRNKYEQYF. CDR3 coding DNA: TGTGCCAGCAGAAGGGGAAGGAATAAGTACGAGCAGTACTTC. The chain recombines TRBV6-5 with TRBJ2-7; weak D call: TRBD1 (5 bases). V was pared by 6 bases and J by 4 bases, with 16 bases between. CDR1 and CDR2 from the germline V gene are MNHEY and SVGAGI. This CDR3 spans 14 amino acids.

V is TRBV24-1 and J is TRBJ2-3, with 10 bases lining up with TRBD1. Germline V CDR1 and CDR2: KGHDR, SFDVKD. CDR3 length: 14 residues. The V segment lost 4 bases and the J segment 9 bases; nucleotides outside the gene matches: 6. CDR3: CATSERQGAGTQYF. CDR3 nucleotides: TGTGCCACCAGTGAGCGACAGGGGGCTGGGACGCAGTATTTT.